A single sample gave rise to the 14 T cell receptor beta chains below, sequenced in a study of shared clonotypes between healthy human individuals. Profiling relied on immunoSEQ multiplex PCR, and the TCRdb table lists in-frame clones only, not all of them. The sample has around 620,000 clones; 95% are singletons. CD45RO-negative, CCR7-positively selected cells formed the naive CD8 fraction, excluding terminally differentiated effector memory CD45RA+ cells. The sequencing sample was made of naive CD8+ T cells sorted from blood. Source of these receptors: a woman between 25 and 40 years old in good health.

This rearrangement joins TRBV28 to TRBJ2-7, with D possibly being TRBD2 (6 bases). From germline, CDR1 is MDHEN and CDR2 SYDVKM. The V end lost 10 bases, the J end lost 0 bases, and 22 bases lay between the germline ends. The CDR3 spans 16 residues. The CDR3 protein is CATGATGDVISYEQYF. In nucleotides, the CDR3 is TGTGCCACCGGGGCCACGGGAGATGTTATCTCCTACGAGCAGTACTTC.

This clone was found once. The V and J genes are TRBV28 and TRBJ2-3, with 8 bases matching TRBD1. The CDR3 consists of 15 residues. J was trimmed by 4 bases and V by 1 base; bases with no gene match: 4. Germline V lookup: CDR1 MDHEN, CDR2 SYDVKM. Here the CDR3 reads CASSLYQGASDTQYF. The CDR3 DNA reads as TGTGCCAGCAGTTTATATCAGGGGGCCTCAGATACGCAGTATTTT.

This clone appeared a single time. The rearrangement uses TRBV7-2 and TRBJ2-7, with 11 bases that match TRBD2. V shed 1 base, J shed 4 bases, and the junction held 6 bases outside the gene matches. Germline V gives CDR1 SGHTA, CDR2 FQGNSA. The CDR3 is 16 amino acids. In DNA form, the CDR3 reads TGTGCCAGCAGCTTAGATGAACTAGCGGGAGAATACGAGCAGTACTTC. It yields the protein CASSLDELAGEYEQYF.

The chain combines TRBV19 with TRBJ2-5, with D tentatively TRBD1 (6 bases). CDR3 length: 13 amino acids. Trimming cost V 6 bases and J 3 bases, with 11 bases left between them. The germline V gene encodes CDR1 LNHDA and CDR2 SQIVND (reference sequence). The CDR3 loop reads CASRRQAEETQYF. CDR3 bases: TGTGCCAGTAGGAGACAGGCTGAAGAGACCCAGTACTTC.

The chain couples TRBV10-2 to TRBJ2-2; TRBD1 aligns across 12 bases. The CDR3 length is 19 residues. The V gene's germline CDR1 is WSHSY and CDR2 SAAADI. Unmatched junction bases numbered 12, after V lost 6 bases and J lost 1 base. CDR3 DNA: TGCGCCAGCAGCCAATGGGGACAGGGGGCTTTTTTGAACACCGGGGAGCTGTTTTTT. This encodes CASSQWGQGAFLNTGELFF.

J is TRBJ2-3 and V is TRBV27; TRBD2 agrees at 7 bases. The ends lost 2 bases at V and 4 bases at J; junction bases unmatched: 0. CDR1 and CDR2 from the germline V gene are MNHEY and SMNVEV (reference sequence). This CDR3 comprises 13 residues. CDR3 DNA: TGTGCCAGCAGTTTACTAGCGGCAGATACGCAGTATTTT. Protein product: CASSLLAADTQYF.

The chain is built from TRBV27 and TRBJ2-7; 10 bases are shared with TRBD1. Trimming cost V 4 bases and J 0 bases; bases outside gene matches: 0. Per germline, CDR1 MNHEY and CDR2 SMNVEV (reference sequence). CDR3 length: 14 amino acids. As DNA, the CDR3 is TGTGCCAGCAGTTGGGACAGGGGCTCCTACGAGCAGTACTTC. Translated, it gives CASSWDRGSYEQYF.

V gene TRBV7-3 combines with J gene TRBJ2-1; a weak D match, TRBD1 (6 bases). Germline V gene lookup returns CDR1 SGHTA and CDR2 FQGTGA. V was clipped by 6 bases and J by 0 bases, with 12 bases between them. CDR3 length equals 15 residues. The CDR3 DNA reads TGTGCCAGCAGTCCCGACAGGAGCTCCTACAATGAGCAGTTCTTC. Translation gives CASSPDRSSYNEQFF.

This clone was found once. This chain uses TRBV28 with TRBJ2-7, with D possibly TRBD1 on 5 matching bases. V was cut by 6 bases and J by 6 bases, with 18 bases left in between. This CDR3 is 14 amino acids long. Looked up from germline, CDR1 is MDHEN and CDR2 is SYDVKM. The CDR3 spells CASSPVLGAVEQYF. The CDR3 nucleotides are TGTGCCAGCAGCCCGGTCTTAGGGGCGGTCGAGCAGTACTTC.

The chain has TRBV28 and TRBJ2-7, with TRBD2 matching over 7 bases. The CDR3 is 15 amino acids. Germline V gene lookup returns CDR1 MDHEN and CDR2 SYDVKM. V gave up 4 bases and J gave up 6 bases; unmatched junction bases: 12. The CDR3 here is CASSWVGLEFSEQYF. Written as DNA, the CDR3 is TGTGCCAGCAGTTGGGTAGGACTAGAGTTTTCCGAGCAGTACTTC.

The rearrangement links TRBV10-1 to TRBJ2-7; 7 positions match TRBD2. The V gene's germline CDR1 is WNHNN and CDR2 SYGVQD (reference sequence). The CDR3 has 13 residues. Unmatched junction bases numbered 6, after V lost 3 bases and J lost 7 bases. CDR3 sequence: CASSDAGAPEQYF. CDR3 coding DNA: TGCGCCAGCAGTGACGCGGGAGCACCAGAGCAGTACTTC.

This clone was recorded once. The rearrangement joins TRBV7-8 to TRBJ2-1, with D perhaps assigned TRBD1 or TRBD2 (5 bases each). Trimming pared 5 bases from V and 0 bases from J, leaving 14 bases between. CDR1 and CDR2 from the germline V gene are SGHVS and FQNEAQ. The CDR3 runs 16 residues. CDR3 in DNA: TGTGCCAGCAGCACGGGACGGCGAATCTCCTACAATGAGCAGTTCTTC. This encodes CASSTGRRISYNEQFF. The full variable domain, completed using reference TRBV7-8 and TRBJ2-1, is GAGVSQSPRYKVAKRGQDVALRCDPISGHVSLFWYQQALGQGPEFLTYFQNEAQLDKSGLPSDRFFAERPEGSVSTLKIQRTQQEDSAVYLCASSTGRRISYNEQFFGPGTRLTVL.

This chain uses TRBV27 with TRBJ1-1; D not resolved. Trimming took off 0 bases at V and 0 bases at J, with 8 bases between the two ends. The CDR3 runs 15 residues. Germline CDR1 is MNHEY and CDR2 is SMNVEV (reference sequence). The CDR3 DNA reads TGTGCCAGCAGTTTATCGACAACGATGAACACTGAAGCTTTCTTT. It codes for CASSLSTTMNTEAFF.

The chain uses TRBV4-1 and TRBJ2-2; D is unclear. Germline values: CDR1 MGHRA, CDR2 YSYEKL. The V gene lost 7 bases and the J gene lost 0 bases, with 9 bases spanning the gap. The CDR3 is 14 amino acids. The CDR3 DNA reads as TGCGCCAGCACGGCGGAGCCGAACACCGGGGAGCTGTTTTTT. Its translation is CASTAEPNTGELFF.